This T cell receptor beta chain was sequenced in a study of blood T cells in healthy people across ages. A sample-barcoded 5' primer and a J-beta primer mix were used in a second PCR of about 6 to 12 cycles. MiXCR was run by TCRdb on the 5' RACE reads, yielding one entry per CDR3 protein. The repertoire includes 2 million or so distinct CDR3 sequences, roughly 49% of them detected once, and less than 2.5% sits in the top ten. A word on this clonotype: What it binds is not known.

CDR1 and CDR2 from the germline V gene are MNHEY and SVGEGT. The CDR3 is made up of 14 amino acids. Overall study results and limits: Underestimates were what the diversity estimates from one million T cells were considered to be.

The chain has TRBV6-2 or TRBV6-3 and TRBJ2-4, with D perhaps matching TRBD1 (6 bases). With the DNA end fitting TRBJ2-7 better, the J assignment may be wrong. This TCR derives from a woman aged 40-49 years in good health. Source material: blood. As DNA, the CDR3 is TGTGCCAGCAGTTACCGACAGGAAAAGAACGAGCAGTACTTC. It is translated as CASSYRQEKNEQYF.